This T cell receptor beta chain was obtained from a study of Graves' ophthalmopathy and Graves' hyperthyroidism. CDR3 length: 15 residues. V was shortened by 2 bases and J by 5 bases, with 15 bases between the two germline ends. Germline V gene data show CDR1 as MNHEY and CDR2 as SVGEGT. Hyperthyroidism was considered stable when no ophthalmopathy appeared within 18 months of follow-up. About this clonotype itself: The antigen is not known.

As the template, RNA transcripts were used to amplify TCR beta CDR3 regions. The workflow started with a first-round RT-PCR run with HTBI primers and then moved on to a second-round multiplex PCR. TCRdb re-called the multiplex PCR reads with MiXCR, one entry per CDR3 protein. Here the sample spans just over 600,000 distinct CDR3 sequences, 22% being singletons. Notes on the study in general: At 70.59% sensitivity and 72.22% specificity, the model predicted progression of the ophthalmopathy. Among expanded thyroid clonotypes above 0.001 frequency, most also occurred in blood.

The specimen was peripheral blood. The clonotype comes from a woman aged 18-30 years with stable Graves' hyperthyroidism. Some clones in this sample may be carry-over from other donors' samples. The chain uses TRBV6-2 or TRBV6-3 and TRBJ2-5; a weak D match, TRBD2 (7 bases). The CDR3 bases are TGTGCCAGCAGTTACGGGGGGGCTGACTGGGAGACCCAGTACTTC. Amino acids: CASSYGGADWETQYF.